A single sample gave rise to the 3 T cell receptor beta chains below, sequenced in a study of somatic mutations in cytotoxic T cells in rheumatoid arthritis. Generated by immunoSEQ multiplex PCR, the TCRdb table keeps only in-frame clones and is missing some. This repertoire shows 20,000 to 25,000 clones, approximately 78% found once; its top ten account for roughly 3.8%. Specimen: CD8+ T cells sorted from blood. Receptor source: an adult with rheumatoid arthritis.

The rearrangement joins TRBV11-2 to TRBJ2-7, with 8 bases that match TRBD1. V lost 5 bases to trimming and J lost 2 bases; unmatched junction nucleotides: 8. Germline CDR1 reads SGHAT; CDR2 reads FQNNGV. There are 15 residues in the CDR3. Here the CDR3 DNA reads TGTGCCAGCAGCGGGGGGACAGGACCAACCTACGAGCAGTACTTC. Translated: CASSGGTGPTYEQYF.

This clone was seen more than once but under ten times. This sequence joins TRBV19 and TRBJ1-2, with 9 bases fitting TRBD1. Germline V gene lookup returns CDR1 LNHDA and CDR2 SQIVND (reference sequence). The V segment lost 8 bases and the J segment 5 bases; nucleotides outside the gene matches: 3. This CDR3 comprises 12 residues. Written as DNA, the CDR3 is TGTGCCAGTGGGACAGGGCTGTATGGCTACACCTTC. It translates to CASGTGLYGYTF. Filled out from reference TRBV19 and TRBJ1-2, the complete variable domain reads DGGITQSPKYLFRKEGQNVTLSCEQNLNHDAMYWYRQDPGQGLRLIYYSQIVNDFQKGDIAEGYSVSREKKESFPLTVTSAQKNPTAFYLCASGTGLYGYTFGSGTRLTVV.

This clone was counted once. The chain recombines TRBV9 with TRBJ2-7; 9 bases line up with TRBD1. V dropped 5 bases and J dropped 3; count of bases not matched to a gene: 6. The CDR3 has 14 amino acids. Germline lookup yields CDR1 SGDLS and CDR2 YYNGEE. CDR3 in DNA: TGTGCCAGCAGACCGGGACAGGGATACTACGAGCAGTACTTC. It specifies CASRPGQGYYEQYF.